This entry lists 18 T cell receptor beta chains sequenced from one sample in a study of cytomegalovirus exposure and HLA in healthy donors. A multiplex PCR was run with 60 Vbeta primers and 13 Jbeta primers. TCRdb's table, derived via immunoSEQ multiplex PCR, lists solely in-frame clones and lacks some. Among over 150,000 clones listed, more than 70% were seen once. The sequenced sample consisted of PBMCs. Source of these receptors: a male donor in good health and CMV-seronegative.

The chain links TRBV11-2 to TRBJ2-7; 8 bases are a match to TRBD2. The CDR3 covers 15 residues. V lost 6 bases and J lost 3; bases outside the gene matches: 10. The germline V gene has CDR1 SGHAT and CDR2 FQNNGV. The CDR3 here is CASRDSGGSGYEQYF. CDR3 DNA: TGTGCCAGCAGAGATTCGGGGGGGTCGGGCTACGAGCAGTACTTC. The full variable domain, completed using reference TRBV11-2 and TRBJ2-7, is EAGVAQSPRYKIIEKRQSVAFWCNPISGHATLYWYQQILGQGPKLLIQFQNNGVVDDSQLPKDRFSAERLKGVDSTLKIQPAKLEDSAVYLCASRDSGGSGYEQYFGPGTRLTVT.

V usage is TRBV27 and J usage is TRBJ2-7, with 11 bases identical to TRBD1. The trim removed 5 bases at V and 3 bases at J, leaving 9 bases unmatched. The V gene's germline CDR1 is MNHEY and CDR2 SMNVEV (reference sequence). The CDR3 is 16 residues long. The CDR3 region is CASSTMGQGDNYEQYF. CDR3 nucleotide sequence: TGTGCCAGCAGTACTATGGGACAGGGGGACAACTACGAGCAGTACTTC.

At least ten counts were recorded for this clone. The rearrangement joins TRBV2 to TRBJ2-5; possibly TRBD1 for D (6 bases). Trimming removed 6 bases from V and 5 bases from J, with 13 bases in between. The germline gives CDR1 SNHLY, CDR2 FYNNEI. The CDR3 extends over 13 amino acids. CDR3 region: CASRGRGGETQYF. Written as DNA, the CDR3 is TGTGCCAGCAGGGGCAGGGGCGGGGAGACCCAGTACTTC.

The chain joins TRBV5-1 to TRBJ1-2; D ambiguous. The germline CDR1 and CDR2 sequences are SGHRS and YFSETQ. This CDR3 comprises 15 residues. V lost 0 bases and J 10 bases, leaving 19 bases between the germline ends. This CDR3 reads CASSLAPAVANDYTF. In DNA form, the CDR3 reads TGCGCCAGCAGCTTGGCCCCGGCGGTTGCGAATGACTACACCTTC.

The CDR3 protein is CASRRQGAGNTEAFF. The CDR3 coding sequence is TGTGCCAGCAGAAGACAGGGGGCCGGGAACACTGAAGCTTTCTTT. The chain carries TRBV6-5 and TRBJ1-1, with 10 bases fitting TRBD1. V shed 6 bases, J shed 1 base, and the junction held 5 bases outside the gene matches. Germline values: CDR1 MNHEY, CDR2 SVGAGI. This CDR3 is built from 15 residues.

This chain connects TRBV7-8 to TRBJ2-1, with 9 bases that match TRBD2. CDR1 is SGHVS, CDR2 FQNEAQ, per germline. The V and J ends lost 2 bases and 10 bases, in that order; junction bases with no gene match: 9. The CDR3 is 15 residues long. In nucleotides, the CDR3 is TGTGCCAGCAGCTTACTAGCGGGGAAGGCAAAGGAGCAGTTCTTC. Translated: CASSLLAGKAKEQFF.

The rearrangement uses TRBV5-6 and TRBJ2-6, with D maybe TRBD1 (5 bases). V gave up 2 bases and J gave up 3 bases, with 12 bases separating them. Germline V CDR1 and CDR2: SGHDT, YYEEEE. The length of the CDR3 is 16 residues. The CDR3 DNA reads TGTGCCAGCAGCTTTCGTGCGACAGTTGGGGCCAACGTCCTGACTTTC. This codes for CASSFRATVGANVLTF.

This chain connects TRBV4-3 to TRBJ1-1, with D maybe TRBD1 (6 bases). V shed 2 bases and J shed 5 bases, with 15 bases lying between them. This CDR3 is built from 15 residues. Germline CDR1 reads LGHNA; CDR2 reads YSLEER. This CDR3 is CASSQKARGGTEAFF. The CDR3 bases are TGCGCCAGCAGCCAAAAGGCCAGGGGAGGGACTGAAGCTTTCTTT.

This chain links TRBV6-1 with TRBJ2-5; D unresolved. The CDR3 is 11 residues long. V lost 6 bases to trimming and J lost 2 bases, with 4 bases between them. Looked up from germline, CDR1 is MNHNS and CDR2 is SASEGT. CDR3 protein: CASRQQETQYF. The CDR3 DNA follows: TGTGCCAGCAGACAGCAAGAGACCCAGTACTTC.

A note on this clone: Other nucleotide sequences from this sample produce the same CDR3. The gene calls are TRBV5-4 and TRBJ2-2, with D unclear. Trimming cost V 5 bases and J 1 base, with 9 bases left between them. The CDR3 contains 14 residues. CDR1 and CDR2 from the germline V gene are SGHNT and YYREEE (reference sequence). The CDR3 here is CASSPHQNTGELFF. DNA for the CDR3: TGTGCCAGCAGTCCACACCAGAACACCGGGGAGCTGTTTTTT.

This clone was seen once. This rearrangement joins TRBV9 to TRBJ2-1; TRBD2 matches 15 bases. Germline assignment: CDR1 SGDLS and CDR2 YYNGEE. The CDR3 covers 19 residues. The V segment lost 3 bases and the J segment 3 bases; nucleotides outside the gene matches: 10. In nucleotides, the CDR3 is TGTGCCAGCAGCGCGGGACTAGCGGGAGGATCGACCCACTACAATGAGCAGTTCTTC. Translating it yields CASSAGLAGGSTHYNEQFF.

This clone was counted only a few times. This chain links TRBV6-5 with TRBJ1-5, with D unclear. Germline V gives CDR1 MNHEY, CDR2 SVGAGI. V shed 8 bases and J shed 2 bases, with 13 bases lying between them. The CDR3 is made up of 14 amino acids. The CDR3 DNA reads TGTGCCAGCCGGTCGGGGATTGGCAATCAGCCCCAGCATTTT. Amino acid sequence: CASRSGIGNQPQHF.

CDR3 coding DNA: TGTGCCAGCGCTAGAGCGGGAGCCCCGAACAATGAGCAGTTCTTC. Its protein is CASARAGAPNNEQFF. This sequence joins TRBV6-5 and TRBJ2-1; 8 bases are a match to TRBD2. J gave up 5 bases and V 8 bases, and 11 bases lay outside the gene matches. Germline loops: CDR1 MNHEY, CDR2 SVGAGI. The CDR3 length is 15 residues.

The gene calls are TRBV7-2 and TRBJ1-5; a weak D match, TRBD1 (5 bases). Germline lookup yields CDR1 SGHTA and CDR2 FQGNSA. The CDR3 is 13 residues long. V lost 5 bases to trimming and J lost 6 bases, with 11 bases between them. The CDR3 is CASSKQESQPQHF. As DNA, the CDR3 is TGTGCCAGCAGCAAACAGGAGAGTCAGCCCCAGCATTTT.

The chain carries TRBV5-1 and TRBJ1-1, with a weak D call TRBD1 (6 bases). With 4 bases removed from V and 4 bases from J, the gap between germline ends came to 14 bases. Per germline, CDR1 SGHRS and CDR2 YFSETQ. The CDR3 extends over 14 amino acids. CDR3 in DNA: TGCGCCAGCAGCCAACCCTTACAGGGCACTGAAGCTTTCTTT. Translation: CASSQPLQGTEAFF.

In this sample, this clone turned up once. V and J are TRBV19 and TRBJ2-1; D perhaps matches TRBD1 (5 bases). The CDR3 runs 17 residues. Trimming stripped 7 bases from V and 0 bases from J, with 19 bases between. Germline V gives CDR1 LNHDA, CDR2 SQIVND (reference sequence). The CDR3, as DNA: TGTGCCAGTACCTCCCAGGGCGGCGAGAGCTCCTACAATGAGCAGTTCTTC. This gives the protein CASTSQGGESSYNEQFF.

The rearrangement links TRBV19 to TRBJ2-7; 11 bases are a match to TRBD1. Per the germline V gene, CDR1 is LNHDA and CDR2 is SQIVND (reference sequence). The V and J ends lost 9 bases and 6 bases, in that order; junction bases with no gene match: 10. CDR3 length: 14 residues. The CDR3 protein is CASQRTGGLGEQYF. The CDR3 nucleotides are TGTGCCAGCCAGCGGACAGGGGGCTTGGGCGAGCAGTACTTC. The whole variable domain, remainder taken from reference TRBV19 and TRBJ2-7, is DGGITQSPKYLFRKEGQNVTLSCEQNLNHDAMYWYRQDPGQGLRLIYYSQIVNDFQKGDIAEGYSVSREKKESFPLTVTSAQKNPTAFYLCASQRTGGLGEQYFGPGTRLTVT.

The chain is built from TRBV2 and TRBJ2-2, with unresolved D. The CDR3 totals 13 residues. Germline CDR1 is SNHLY and CDR2 is FYNNEI. V was cut by 0 bases and J by 5 bases, with 4 bases left in between. The CDR3 is CASSEAITGELFF. The CDR3 region has the DNA TGTGCCAGCAGTGAAGCTATAACCGGGGAGCTGTTTTTT.